Below, one T cell receptor (beta chain) is given with its context. Its cognate antigen is unknown. The sample comes from a study of identical twins. One entry per CDR3 protein, called by TCRdb with MiXCR from the 5' RACE reads. The sample lists about 200,000 distinct CDR3 sequences, approximately 7.1% occurring once. Study-wide results and caveats: For cord blood, abundant beta clonotypes had fewer insertions, unlike memory repertoires, which showed none.

Everyone who donated was a healthy Caucasian. Separately, the same data were catalogued under a study of T cells expressing NK-cell markers. From that second work: As a fraction of CD8+ T cells, dominant NKG2C+ clonotypes reached about 1.0-8% in six donors. Similarly, these clonotypes led the CD3+CD56-NKG2C+ fraction as well in a few donors.

Material: CD8+ T cells sorted from blood. This TCR was recovered from a young woman in good health.

The CDR3 nucleotides are TGCGCCAGCAGCCAAGACACCGTGAACACTGAAGCTTTCTTT. Its protein is CASSQDTVNTEAFF. V is TRBV10-1 and J is TRBJ1-1; the D is unclear. CDR3 length: 14 amino acids. Germline CDR1 is WNHNN and CDR2 is SYGVQD (reference sequence). Trimming cost V 6 bases and J 0 bases, with 11 bases left between them.